This T cell receptor beta chain is from a study of beta chain features in type 1 diabetes. Germline V CDR1 and CDR2: SQVTM, ANQGSEA. The CDR3 is 16 amino acids. The V gene lost 7 bases and the J gene lost 3 bases, with 23 bases spanning the gap. This clone was observed a few times. What it binds is not known. Findings of the study overall: TCRB CDR3s were moderately but significantly shorter in Type 1 diabetes patients in all four CD4+ subsets. Patients showed naive, central memory and Treg TCRB repertoires that appeared more similar than those of healthy donors. VDJ junctions sequenced from type 1 diabetes patients showed fewer insertions and more deletions.

Staining for CD45RO/CCR7/CD25/CD127/CD95/CD27 allowed sorting of CD4+ naive, central memory, regulatory and stem cell-like memory cells. Isolated RNA was reverse transcribed in full, so expressed TCRB transcripts were sequenced. Sequencing was performed with immunoSEQ multiplex PCR; in TCRdb, only in-frame clones are kept and a portion is missing. The sample carries roughly 250,000 clones, 9% to 10% recorded once. The V call is TRBV29-1, the J call TRBJ2-3; maybe TRBD2 (6 bases). Source material: naive CD4+ T cells from blood. The sequence was collected from a woman aged 18 to 35 in good health. CDR3 region: CSALREMGGVTDTQYF. The CDR3 region has the DNA TGCAGCGCTCTGCGGGAAATGGGGGGAGTGACAGATACGCAGTATTTT.